The T cell receptor (beta chain) described here comes from a study of T cells in Graves' hyperthyroidism and ophthalmopathy. Authors of the study amplified TCR beta CDR3 regions from RNA transcripts. First-round RT-PCR with HTBI primers amplified the TCR CDR3 region. TCRdb used MiXCR to reprocess the multiplex PCR reads, holding one entry per CDR3 protein. The sample has around 56,000 distinct CDR3 sequences, approximately 50% seen once; the top ten hold approximately 3.3%. This clonotype was picked up many times. The PBMCs studied were ones that came from about 9.9 ml fresh peripheral blood. The sample comprised blood. The sequence came from a woman aged 55 to 70 with Graves' ophthalmopathy.

In DNA form, the CDR3 reads TGCGCCAGCAGCCAAGTTTGGGGGATTGGGGGCAGCTCCTACGAGCAGTACTTC. It is translated as CASSQVWGIGGSSYEQYF. The V call is TRBV4-1, the J call TRBJ2-7; weak D call: TRBD1 (6 bases). Trimming took off 1 base at V and 0 bases at J, with 19 bases between the two ends. CDR3 length equals 18 residues. CDR1 MGHRA and CDR2 YSYEKL come from the germline V gene.